Here is one TCR beta chain with its context. This clonotype has more than one count but fewer than ten. Its antigen is not yet known. Base qualities are missing; no much larger clone stands one base away. V lost 3 bases and J lost 2 bases; the stretch between them is 18 bases long. From cysteine to phenylalanine, the CDR3 is 17 amino acids long. The DNA shown is the 51-base CDR3, in frame from base 1. CDR1 and CDR2 were assigned from the germline V gene as KGHDR and SFDVKD. This record comes from a study of blood T cells in healthy people across ages (dated by TCRdb to about 2015). With regard to the full study: Template switching captured roughly one uniquely barcoded TCR beta cDNA molecule per two T cells in model experiments. To avoid experimental bias, donors of different ages were spread randomly across the sequencing lanes. Donors were grouped into four age groups: young (average approximately 15 years), middle-aged (39), aged (approximately 67) and long-lived (about 82). For two donors (one aged 18 to 30 and one aged 80 or older), the study analyzed two additional independent replicas of 1 million unique cDNA reads from the same blood draw. To track age-related changes in TCR beta repertoire diversity, the study relied on deep sequencing normalized with unique cDNA molecular identifiers. The investigation overall reported the following: Observed TCR beta diversity correlated strongly with the percentage of naive T cells measured by flow cytometry. Estimates of total diversity from one million sequenced T cells were regarded as lower bounds and underestimates. Conclusive comparison of naive and antigen-experienced compartments was prevented by the profiling of bulk unsorted PBMCs. Because the CMV infection status of the donors was unknown, age-related changes in expanded clonotypes may potentially have been confounded. As age increased, observed TCR beta diversity per million T cells dropped in a roughly linear way, and a significant reduction was already evident by age roughly 36. The long-lived group showed more naive CD4+ T cells, fewer expanded clones and increased TCR diversity than the aged group, suggesting age selection.

Libraries were constructed by 5' RACE. TCRdb lists the instrument as Illumina HiSeq 2500. A second about 7 to 12 cycle PCR used a sample-barcoded 5' primer and a J-beta primer mix. A template-switch 5' adaptor carrying 12 random nucleotides introduced a unique molecular identifier onto each TCR beta cDNA molecule. At least 3 million CDR3-containing paired-end reads were obtained from each sample. The Mint cDNA synthesis kit, primed by a TRBC-specific oligonucleotide, was used to synthesize first-strand cDNA from all RNA. Following uracil-DNA glycosylase treatment, a first 18-cycle PCR with universal primers M1SS and BC2_uni_R was performed on all cDNA. The authors' pipeline ran thus. Each sample was normalized by randomly selecting 1 million high-quality reads, each carrying a distinct molecular identifier. Reads with shared molecular identifiers were discarded instead of being binned into consensus sequences. MiTCR, run with a Q25 quality threshold and the strictest error-elimination algorithm, handled CDR3 identification, clonotype clustering and error correction. A nonparametric unseen species model with Euler transformation was used to estimate a lower bound on total TCR beta diversity. TCRdb trimmed public reads at Q25 via fastp, called clones via MiXCR and kept in-frame beta chains. CDR3 protein sequences are deduplicated, and each keeps its most common genes and DNA. The V and J calls, along with clone size, are taken from TCRdb and not from the paper's own processing. This sample has some 900,000 distinct CDR3 sequences in its table, and 45% to 50% of those were observed once. In total, the top ten clones hold 10% to 15% of the sample.

Systemically healthy Caucasian individuals from Russia, 39 in total and aged about 6 to 90 years, were included as donors. Each donor gave 9 to 10 milliliters of peripheral blood, collected into EDTA-treated Vacutainer tubes. Ficoll-Paque density-gradient centrifugation was used to isolate PBMCs, with at least 6.5 million per sample. Trizol reagent was used to extract total RNA from the PBMCs, yielding at least 6 micrograms per sample. For every donor, an aliquot of PBMCs went through flow cytometry to measure the percentages of naive CD45RAhigh/CD27high T cells. Recombination connected TRBV24-1 to TRBJ2-5, with a weak D call of TRBD1 (7 bases match). This clonotype was obtained from a man aged 25 to 40 in good health. Sequenced material: blood. The CDR3 here reads CATSDVQGDWGQETQYF. The DNA reads TGTGCCACCAGTGATGTCCAGGGGGACTGGGGTCAAGAGACCCAGTACTTC.